These 5 T cell receptor beta chains originate from one sample sequenced in a study of OX40 agonist ivuxolimab in advanced cancers. Clones were read by immunoSEQ multiplex PCR, and TCRdb kept only the in-frame ones, dropping some. In the table there are about 54,000 clones, approximately 90% of which are singletons. Sequencing used CD4+ or CD8+ T cells sorted from blood, obtained in a trial of the OX40 agonist ivuxolimab. The receptor source for this set is an adult with an advanced solid tumor such as melanoma, head and neck, liver or kidney cancer.

This chain joins TRBV5-6 and TRBJ2-1; 8 bases line up with TRBD1. This CDR3 contains 15 residues. V trimming: 1 base; J trimming: 6 bases; junction bases outside the gene matches: 6. Germline V gene sequence: CDR1 SGHDT, CDR2 YYEEEE. CDR3 sequence: CASSLRQGALNEQFF. The CDR3 DNA reads as TGTGCCAGCAGCTTGAGGCAGGGGGCGCTCAATGAGCAGTTCTTC. The full variable domain, rest sourced from reference TRBV5-6 and TRBJ2-1, is DAGVTQSPTHLIKTRGQQVTLRCSPKSGHDTVSWYQQALGQGPQFIFQYYEEEERQRGNFPDRFSGHQFPNYSSELNVNALLLGDSALYLCASSLRQGALNEQFFGPGTRLTVL.

The chain joins TRBV2 to TRBJ1-5, with 10 nucleotides matching TRBD1. This CDR3 has 17 residues. In germline, CDR1 is SNHLY, CDR2 FYNNEI. With 2 bases clipped from V and 5 bases from J, the junction kept 9 bases outside the gene matches. The CDR3 region is CASSEYFGTGADQPQHF. The CDR3 coding sequence is TGTGCCAGCAGTGAATACTTCGGGACAGGGGCGGATCAGCCCCAGCATTTT.

The chain is built from TRBV6-6 and TRBJ1-2; weak D call: TRBD1 (5 bases). Per germline, CDR1 MNHNY and CDR2 SVGAGI (reference sequence). The V gene lost 0 bases and the J gene lost 3 bases, with 8 bases spanning the gap. This CDR3 comprises 14 residues. In nucleotides, the CDR3 is TGTGCCAGCAGTTACTCGGGACGGGACTATGGCTACACCTTC. Its translation is CASSYSGRDYGYTF.

The CDR3 DNA follows: TGTGCCAGCAGTGATCACGGGCGCAACTCCTACGAGCAGTACTTC. This sequence encodes CASSDHGRNSYEQYF. This sequence joins TRBV27 and TRBJ2-7; D call uncertain. Trimming pared 5 bases from V and 0 bases from J, leaving 14 bases between. The CDR3 length is 15 residues. Germline CDR1 reads MNHEY; CDR2 reads SMNVEV (reference sequence).

The chain carries TRBV4-3 and TRBJ2-1; 11 nucleotides agree with TRBD2. Germline V gene sequence: CDR1 LGHNA, CDR2 YSLEER. This CDR3 is built from 19 residues. After removal of 0 bases from V and 0 bases from J, the junction contained 7 bases not matched to a gene. CDR3 in DNA: TGCGCCAGCAGCCAAGAGTATAGCGGGAGGGCCTCCTCCTACAATGAGCAGTTCTTC. Translating it yields CASSQEYSGRASSYNEQFF.